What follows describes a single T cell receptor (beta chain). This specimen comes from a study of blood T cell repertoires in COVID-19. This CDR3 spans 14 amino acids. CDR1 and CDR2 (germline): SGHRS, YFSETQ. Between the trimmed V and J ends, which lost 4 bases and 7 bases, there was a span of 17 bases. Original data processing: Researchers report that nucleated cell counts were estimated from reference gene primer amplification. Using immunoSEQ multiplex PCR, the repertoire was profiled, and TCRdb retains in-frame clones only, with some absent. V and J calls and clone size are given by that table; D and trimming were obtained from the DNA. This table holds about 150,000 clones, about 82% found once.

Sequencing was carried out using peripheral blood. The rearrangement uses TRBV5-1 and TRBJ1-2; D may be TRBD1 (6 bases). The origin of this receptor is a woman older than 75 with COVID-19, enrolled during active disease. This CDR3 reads CASSPLQGHGGYTF. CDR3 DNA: TGCGCCAGCAGCCCCCTACAGGGTCATGGTGGCTACACCTTC.